The next 11 T cell receptor beta chains were all read from a single sample in a study of vaccination effects on CD4 cells after COVID-19. These receptors have no identified antigens. Expansion of antigen-specific CD4+ T cells with viral peptide pools was carried out by the ViraFEST assay before sequencing. Researchers isolated CD4+ T cells once approximately 10 days of culture had elapsed. Vaccine administered to participants consisted of two doses of either BNT162b2 or mRNA-1273. Assay: immunoSEQ multiplex PCR; the TCRdb copy retains only in-frame clones and omits some. There are over 50,000 clones in the sample; about 80% occur only once, and 1.2% lies in the top ten. The sequences come from CD4+ T cells from PBMCs cultured with HCoV-229E spike peptides, collected after COVID-19 vaccination. These receptor sequences come from a human donor who received a COVID-19 vaccine.

The gene calls are TRBV2 and TRBJ2-3; D remains unclear. The CDR3 covers 11 residues. Trimming removed 6 bases from V and 3 bases from J, with 4 bases in between. Germline CDR1 is SNHLY and CDR2 is FYNNEI. The CDR3 DNA is TGTGCCAGCAGACAGACAGATACGCAGTATTTT. Protein product: CASRQTDTQYF. Combining the CDR3 with reference TRBV2 and TRBJ2-3 gives the whole variable domain EPEVTQTPSHQVTQMGQEVILRCVPISNHLYFYWYRQILGQKVEFLVSFYNNEISEKSEIFDDQFSVERPDGSNFTLKIRSTKLEDSAMYFCASRQTDTQYFGPGTRLTVL.

V usage is TRBV11-1 and J usage is TRBJ1-2; TRBD1 agrees at 9 bases. The trim removed 5 bases at V and 8 bases at J, leaving 6 bases unmatched. Germline loops: CDR1 SGHAT, CDR2 FQDESV (reference sequence). This CDR3 is 13 amino acids long. This CDR3 is CASSAGTGLGYTF. Written as DNA, the CDR3 is TGTGCCAGCAGCGCCGGGACAGGGTTGGGCTACACCTTC.

This clone was seen only once. This chain joins TRBV24-1 and TRBJ2-5; 11 nucleotides line up with TRBD1. Germline CDR1 and CDR2: KGHDR and SFDVKD. The CDR3 has 16 amino acids. With V trimmed by 4 bases and J by 1 base, 4 bases remained unmatched. In DNA, the CDR3 is TGTGCCACCAGTGACTGGGACAGGGGGGGCCAAGAGACCCAGTACTTC. Its protein is CATSDWDRGGQETQYF.

The chain carries TRBV12-5 and TRBJ1-5; 8 bases agree with TRBD1. CDR1 LGHNT and CDR2 FRNRAP come from the germline V gene. Trimming at V came to 5 bases and at J to 3 bases, leaving 3 bases not matched to a gene. The CDR3 length is 14 residues. The CDR3 loop is CASGPGGPNQPQHF. The CDR3 coding sequence is TGTGCTAGTGGTCCAGGGGGCCCCAATCAGCCCCAGCATTTT.

This clone has a single count. J is TRBJ2-3 and V is TRBV9; TRBD2 aligns across 11 bases. The V gene end was trimmed by 0 bases and the J gene end by 2 bases; junction bases not matched to a gene: 5. Per the germline V gene, CDR1 is SGDLS and CDR2 is YYNGEE. The CDR3 contains 17 residues. The DNA of the CDR3 is TGTGCCAGCAGCGTAGGGGCTAGCGGGGGGCACACAGATACGCAGTATTTT. Its translation is CASSVGASGGHTDTQYF.

The chain links TRBV28 to TRBJ1-2; no definite D call. Germline V gene lookup returns CDR1 MDHEN and CDR2 SYDVKM. V lost 7 bases and J lost 6, with 9 bases in between. The CDR3 runs 11 residues. The CDR3, as DNA: TGTGCCAGCACTTGGAGGAATGGCTACACCTTC. Encoded protein: CASTWRNGYTF.

The chain couples TRBV27 to TRBJ2-7, with a tentative D call TRBD1 (5 bases). Germline V gives CDR1 MNHEY, CDR2 SMNVEV (reference sequence). The V end was cut by 6 bases, the J end by 4 bases, with 10 bases between. This CDR3 is 12 amino acids long. CDR3 sequence reads: CASSPGNYEQYV. In DNA form, the CDR3 reads TGTGCCAGCAGCCCAGGGAATTACGAGCAGTACGTC.

For the CDR3, the DNA is TGTGCCATCAGGGATGGGACTAGCGGGAACACCGGGGAGCTGTTTTTT. This encodes CAIRDGTSGNTGELFF. The chain joins TRBV10-3 to TRBJ2-2, with 11 bases lining up with TRBD2. The germline CDR1 and CDR2 sequences are ENHRY and SYGVKD. CDR3 length equals 16 residues. V lost 6 bases and J lost 1; bases outside the gene matches: 4.

The genes are TRBV24-1 and TRBJ2-2; the D gene is possibly TRBD1 (6 bases). Germline values: CDR1 KGHDR, CDR2 SFDVKD. With 12 bases removed from V and 7 bases from J, the gap between germline ends came to 20 bases. The CDR3 consists of 14 residues. The CDR3 here is CAAKGVANDGELFF. The DNA for the CDR3 is TGTGCCGCAAAGGGGGTGGCAAACGACGGGGAGCTGTTTTTT.

The chain is built from TRBV5-1 and TRBJ1-6; the D is unclear. Germline CDR1 and CDR2: SGHRS and YFSETQ. Deletions cut 0 bases from V and 8 bases from J, with 9 bases between. The CDR3 contains 14 residues. The CDR3 spells CASSLDSGDSPLHF. The DNA of the CDR3 is TGCGCCAGCAGCTTGGATTCAGGAGATTCACCCCTCCACTTT.

The genes are TRBV5-8 and TRBJ1-1; a possible D gene is TRBD1 (5 bases). The CDR3 length is 14 residues. CDR1 and CDR2 (germline): SGHTS, YDEGEE. Trimming left V 2 bases short and J 6 bases short, with 14 bases between. The CDR3 DNA is TGTGCCAGCAGCTTCAGGGTGTATGGCGCTGAAGCTTTCTTT. Protein product: CASSFRVYGAEAFF. The full variable domain, completed using reference TRBV5-8 and TRBJ1-1, is EAGVTQSPTHLIKTRGQQATLRCSPISGHTSVYWYQQALGLGLQFLLWYDEGEERNRGNFPPRFSGRQFPNYSSELNVNALELEDSALYLCASSFRVYGAEAFFGQGTRLTVV.